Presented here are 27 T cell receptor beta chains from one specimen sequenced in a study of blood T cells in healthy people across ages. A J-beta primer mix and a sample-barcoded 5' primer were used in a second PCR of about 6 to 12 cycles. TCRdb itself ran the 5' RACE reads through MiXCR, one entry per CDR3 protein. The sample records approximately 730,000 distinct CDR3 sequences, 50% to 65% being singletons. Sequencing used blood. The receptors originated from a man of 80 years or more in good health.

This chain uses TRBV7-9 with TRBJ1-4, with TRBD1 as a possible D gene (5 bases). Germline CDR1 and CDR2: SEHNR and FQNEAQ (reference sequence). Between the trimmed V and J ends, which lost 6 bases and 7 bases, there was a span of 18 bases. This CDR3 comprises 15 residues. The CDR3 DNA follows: TGTGCCAGCAGTCCTGGACGGGGGGAGGGTGAAAAACTGTTTTTT. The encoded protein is CASSPGRGEGEKLFF.

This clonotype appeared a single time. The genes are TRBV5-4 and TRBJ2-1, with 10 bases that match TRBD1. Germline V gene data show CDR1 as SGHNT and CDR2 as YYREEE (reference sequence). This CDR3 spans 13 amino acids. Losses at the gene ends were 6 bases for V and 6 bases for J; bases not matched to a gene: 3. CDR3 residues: CASIRDRGNEQFF. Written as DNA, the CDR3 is TGTGCCAGCATCCGGGACAGGGGCAATGAGCAGTTCTTC.

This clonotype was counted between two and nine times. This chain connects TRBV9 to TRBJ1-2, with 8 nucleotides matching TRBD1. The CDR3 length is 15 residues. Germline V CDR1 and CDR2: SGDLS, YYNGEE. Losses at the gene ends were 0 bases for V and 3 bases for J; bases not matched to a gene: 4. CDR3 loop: CASSVARQGYYGYTF. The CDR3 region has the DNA TGTGCCAGCAGCGTAGCCCGACAGGGGTACTATGGCTACACCTTC.

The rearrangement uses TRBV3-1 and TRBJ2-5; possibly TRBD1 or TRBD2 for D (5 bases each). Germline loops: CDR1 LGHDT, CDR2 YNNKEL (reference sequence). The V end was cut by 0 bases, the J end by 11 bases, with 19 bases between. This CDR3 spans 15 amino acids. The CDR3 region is CASSQDLRGYNEQYF. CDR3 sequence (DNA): TGTGCCAGCAGCCAAGATTTGAGGGGTTACAATGAGCAGTACTTC.

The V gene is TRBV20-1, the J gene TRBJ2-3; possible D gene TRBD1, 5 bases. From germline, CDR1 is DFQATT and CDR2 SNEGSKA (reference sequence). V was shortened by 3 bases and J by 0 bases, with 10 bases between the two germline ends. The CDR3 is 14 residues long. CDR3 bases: TGCAGTGCTAGCTGGCAGGGAAGCACAGATACGCAGTATTTT. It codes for CSASWQGSTDTQYF.

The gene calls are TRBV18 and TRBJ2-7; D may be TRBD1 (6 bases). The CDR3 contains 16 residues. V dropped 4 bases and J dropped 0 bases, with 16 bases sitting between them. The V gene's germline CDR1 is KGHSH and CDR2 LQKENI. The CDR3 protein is CASSQTGPQGSYEQYF. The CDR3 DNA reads TGTGCCAGCTCACAAACAGGGCCCCAGGGCTCCTACGAGCAGTACTTC.

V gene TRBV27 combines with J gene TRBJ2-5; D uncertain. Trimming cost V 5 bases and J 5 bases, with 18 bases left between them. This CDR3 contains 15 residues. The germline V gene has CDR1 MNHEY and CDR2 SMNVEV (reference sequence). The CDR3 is CASSPRPMGTETQYF. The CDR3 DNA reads TGTGCCAGCAGTCCGCGACCGATGGGTACGGAGACCCAGTACTTC.

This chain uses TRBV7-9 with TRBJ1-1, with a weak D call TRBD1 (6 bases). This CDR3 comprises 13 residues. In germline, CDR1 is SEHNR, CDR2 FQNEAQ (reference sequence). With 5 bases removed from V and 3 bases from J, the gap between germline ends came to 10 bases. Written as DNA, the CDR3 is TGTGCCAGCAGCCAACAGGGTTACACTGAAGCTTTCTTT. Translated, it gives CASSQQGYTEAFF.

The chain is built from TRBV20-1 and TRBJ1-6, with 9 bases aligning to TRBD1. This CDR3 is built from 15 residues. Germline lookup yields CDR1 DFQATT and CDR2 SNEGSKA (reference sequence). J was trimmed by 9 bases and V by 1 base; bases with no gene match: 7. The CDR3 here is CSARARQGGGSPLHF. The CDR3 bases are TGCAGTGCTAGAGCCCGACAGGGGGGCGGTTCACCCCTCCACTTT.

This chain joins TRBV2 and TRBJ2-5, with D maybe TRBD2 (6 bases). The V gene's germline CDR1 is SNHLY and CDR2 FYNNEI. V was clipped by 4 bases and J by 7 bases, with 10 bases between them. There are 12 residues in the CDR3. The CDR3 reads CASSGSGGTQYF. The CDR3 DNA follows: TGTGCCAGCAGTGGGTCCGGGGGGACCCAGTACTTC.

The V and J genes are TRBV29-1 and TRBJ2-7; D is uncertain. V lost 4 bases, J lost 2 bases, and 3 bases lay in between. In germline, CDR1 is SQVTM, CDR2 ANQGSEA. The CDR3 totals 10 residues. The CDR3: CSVGTYEQYF. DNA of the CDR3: TGCAGCGTTGGTACCTACGAGCAGTACTTC.

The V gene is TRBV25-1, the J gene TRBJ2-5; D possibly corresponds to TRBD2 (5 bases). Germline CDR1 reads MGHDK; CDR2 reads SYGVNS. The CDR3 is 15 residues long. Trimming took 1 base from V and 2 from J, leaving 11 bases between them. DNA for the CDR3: TGTGCCAGCAGTGAATGGAGGAGCGTACAAGAGACCCAGTACTTC. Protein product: CASSEWRSVQETQYF.

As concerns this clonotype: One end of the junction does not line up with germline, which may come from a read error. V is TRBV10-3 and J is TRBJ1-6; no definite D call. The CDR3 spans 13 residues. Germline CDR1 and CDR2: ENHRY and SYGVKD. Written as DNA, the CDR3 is TGTGCCATCAGCGAAATGAATAATTCACTCCTCCACTTT. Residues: CAISEMNNSLLHF.

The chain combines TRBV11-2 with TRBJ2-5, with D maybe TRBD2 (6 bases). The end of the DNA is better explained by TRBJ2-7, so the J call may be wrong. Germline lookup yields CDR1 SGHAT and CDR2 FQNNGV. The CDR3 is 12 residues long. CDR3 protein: CASMVTSLEQYF. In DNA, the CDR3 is TGTGCCAGCATGGTGACTAGTCTCGAGCAGTACTTC.

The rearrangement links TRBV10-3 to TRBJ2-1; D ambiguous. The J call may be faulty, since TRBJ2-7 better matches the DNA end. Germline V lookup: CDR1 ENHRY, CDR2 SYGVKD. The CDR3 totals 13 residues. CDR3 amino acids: CAISELGYNEQYF. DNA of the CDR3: TGTGCCATCAGTGAGCTGGGGTACAATGAGCAGTACTTC.

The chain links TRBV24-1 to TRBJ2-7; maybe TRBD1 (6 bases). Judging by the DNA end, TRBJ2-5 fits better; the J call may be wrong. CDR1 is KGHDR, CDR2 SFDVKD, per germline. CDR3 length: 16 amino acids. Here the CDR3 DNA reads TGTGCCACCAGTGATTCGGGATTTGAAAGGGGGGAGACCCAGTACTTC. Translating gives CATSDSGFERGETQYF.

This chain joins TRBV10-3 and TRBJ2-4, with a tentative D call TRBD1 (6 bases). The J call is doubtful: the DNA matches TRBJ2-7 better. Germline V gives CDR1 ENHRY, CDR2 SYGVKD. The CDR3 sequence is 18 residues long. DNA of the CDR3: TGTGCCATCAGTGAGTGGGGGCAGTCTGTGGGATTCCAGTCCGAGCAGTACTTC. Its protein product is CAISEWGQSVGFQSEQYF.

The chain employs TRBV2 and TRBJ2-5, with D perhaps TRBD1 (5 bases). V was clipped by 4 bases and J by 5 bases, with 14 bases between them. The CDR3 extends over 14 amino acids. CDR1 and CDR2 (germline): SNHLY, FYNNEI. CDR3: CASSVQGSVETQYF. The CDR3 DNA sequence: TGTGCCAGCAGTGTTCAGGGATCGGTGGAGACCCAGTACTTC.

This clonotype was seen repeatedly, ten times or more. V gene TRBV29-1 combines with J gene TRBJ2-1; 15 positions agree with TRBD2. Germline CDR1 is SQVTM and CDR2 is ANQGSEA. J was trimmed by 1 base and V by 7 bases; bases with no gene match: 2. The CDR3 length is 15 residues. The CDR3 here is CSGGLAGGSYNEQFF. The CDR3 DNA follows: TGCAGCGGCGGACTAGCGGGAGGGTCCTACAATGAGCAGTTCTTC.

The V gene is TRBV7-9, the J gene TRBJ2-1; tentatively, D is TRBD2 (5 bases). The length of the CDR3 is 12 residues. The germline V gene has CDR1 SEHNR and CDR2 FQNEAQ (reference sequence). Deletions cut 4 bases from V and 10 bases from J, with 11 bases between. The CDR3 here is CASSSGLWEQFF. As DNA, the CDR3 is TGTGCCAGCAGCTCCGGACTGTGGGAGCAGTTCTTC.

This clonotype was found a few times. The CDR3: CASSGGLYYEQYF. For the CDR3, the DNA is TGCGCCAGCAGCGGGGGACTCTACTACGAGCAGTACTTC. The chain employs TRBV5-1 and TRBJ2-7; TRBD2 is a possible D gene (6 bases). Trimming pared 4 bases from V and 3 bases from J, leaving 11 bases between. The CDR3 is made up of 13 amino acids. Germline V lookup: CDR1 SGHRS, CDR2 YFSETQ.

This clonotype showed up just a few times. CDR3 nucleotide sequence: TGTGCCAGCAGTGAGGCCGGGGGGAGGGGTAATCAGCCCCAGCATTTT. Translating gives CASSEAGGRGNQPQHF. The chain has TRBV2 and TRBJ1-5; possible D gene TRBD1, 5 bases. Germline CDR1 SNHLY, CDR2 FYNNEI. The CDR3 has 16 residues. Between the trimmed V and J ends, which lost 3 bases and 4 bases, there was a span of 16 bases.

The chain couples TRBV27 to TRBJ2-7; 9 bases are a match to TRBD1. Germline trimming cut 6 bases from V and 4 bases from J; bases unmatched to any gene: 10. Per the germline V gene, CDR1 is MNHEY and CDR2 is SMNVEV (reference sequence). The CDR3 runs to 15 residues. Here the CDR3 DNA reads TGTGCCAGCAGAAATACAGGGGGCCCTTTTTACGAGCAGTACTTC. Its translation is CASRNTGGPFYEQYF.

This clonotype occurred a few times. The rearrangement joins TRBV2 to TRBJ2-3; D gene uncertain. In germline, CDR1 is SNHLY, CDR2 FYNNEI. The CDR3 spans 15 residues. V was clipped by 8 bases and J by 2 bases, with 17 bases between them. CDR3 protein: CASGRMGSDTDTQYF. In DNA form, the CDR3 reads TGTGCCAGCGGTAGAATGGGCAGTGACACAGATACGCAGTATTTT.

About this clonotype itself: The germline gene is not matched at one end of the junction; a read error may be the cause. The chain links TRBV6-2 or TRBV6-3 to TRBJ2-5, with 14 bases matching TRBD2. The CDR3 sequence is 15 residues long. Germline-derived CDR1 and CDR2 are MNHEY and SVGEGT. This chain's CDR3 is CASSYFGLAGGTQYF. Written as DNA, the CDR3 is TGTGCCAGTAGTTACTTCGGACTAGCGGGGGGGACCCAGTACTTC.

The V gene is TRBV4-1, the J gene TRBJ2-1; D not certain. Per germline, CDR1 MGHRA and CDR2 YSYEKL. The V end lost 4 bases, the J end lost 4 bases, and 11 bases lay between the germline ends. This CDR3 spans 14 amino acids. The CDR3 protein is CASSRLPTYNEQFF. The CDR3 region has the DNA TGCGCCAGCAGCCGCCTGCCCACTTACAATGAGCAGTTCTTC.

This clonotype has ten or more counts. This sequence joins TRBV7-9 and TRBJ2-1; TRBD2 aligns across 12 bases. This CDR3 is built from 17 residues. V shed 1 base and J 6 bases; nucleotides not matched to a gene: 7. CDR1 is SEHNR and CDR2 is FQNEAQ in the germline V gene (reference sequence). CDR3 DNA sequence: TGTGCCAGCAGCTTAGGAGGTCTAGCGGGAGGGGCCAATGAGCAGTTCTTC. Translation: CASSLGGLAGGANEQFF.